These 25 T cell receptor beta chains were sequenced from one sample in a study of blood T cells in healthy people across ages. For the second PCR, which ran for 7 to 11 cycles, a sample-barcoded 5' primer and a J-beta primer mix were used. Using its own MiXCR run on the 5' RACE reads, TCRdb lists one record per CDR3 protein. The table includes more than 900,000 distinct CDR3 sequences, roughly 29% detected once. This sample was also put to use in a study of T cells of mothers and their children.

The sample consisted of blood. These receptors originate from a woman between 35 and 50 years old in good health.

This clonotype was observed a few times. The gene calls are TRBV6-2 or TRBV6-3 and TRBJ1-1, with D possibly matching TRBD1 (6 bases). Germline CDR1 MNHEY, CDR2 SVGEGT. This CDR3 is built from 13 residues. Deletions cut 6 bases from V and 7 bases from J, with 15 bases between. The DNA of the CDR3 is TGTGCCAGCAGCTGGGGGCAGTTAGGTGAAGCTTTCTTT. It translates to CASSWGQLGEAFF.

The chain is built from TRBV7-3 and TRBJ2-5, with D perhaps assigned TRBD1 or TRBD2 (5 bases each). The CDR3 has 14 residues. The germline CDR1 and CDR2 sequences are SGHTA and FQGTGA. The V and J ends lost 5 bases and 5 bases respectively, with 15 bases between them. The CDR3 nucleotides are TGTGCCAGCAGCACCGGGGCTAGGGGCGAGACCCAGTACTTC. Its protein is CASSTGARGETQYF.

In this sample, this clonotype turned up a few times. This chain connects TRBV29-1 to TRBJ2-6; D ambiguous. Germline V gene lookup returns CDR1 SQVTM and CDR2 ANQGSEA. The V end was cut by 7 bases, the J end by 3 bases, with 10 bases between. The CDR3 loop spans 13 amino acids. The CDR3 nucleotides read TGCAGCGCCGGCCCGGTTGGGGCCAACGTCCTGACTTTC. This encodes CSAGPVGANVLTF.

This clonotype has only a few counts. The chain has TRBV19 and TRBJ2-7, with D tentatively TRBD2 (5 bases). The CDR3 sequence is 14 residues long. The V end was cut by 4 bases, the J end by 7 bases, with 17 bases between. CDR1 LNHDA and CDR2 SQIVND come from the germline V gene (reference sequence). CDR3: CASSTASRLLEQYF. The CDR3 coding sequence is TGTGCCAGTAGTACGGCTAGCCGGCTCCTAGAGCAGTACTTC.

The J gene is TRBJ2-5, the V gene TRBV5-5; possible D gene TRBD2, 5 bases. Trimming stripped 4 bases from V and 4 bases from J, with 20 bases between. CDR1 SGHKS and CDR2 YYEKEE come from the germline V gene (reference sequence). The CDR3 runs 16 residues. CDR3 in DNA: TGTGCCAGCAGCGGGGAGCCGGTGAGAGGAGGAGAGACCCAGTACTTC. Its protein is CASSGEPVRGGETQYF.

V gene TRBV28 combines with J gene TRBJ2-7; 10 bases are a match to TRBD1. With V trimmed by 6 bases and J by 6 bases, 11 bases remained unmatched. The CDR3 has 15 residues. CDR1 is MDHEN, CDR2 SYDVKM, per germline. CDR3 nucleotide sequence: TGTGCCAGCAGGATACCGGGACAGGGGAATGGCGAGCAGTACTTC. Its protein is CASRIPGQGNGEQYF. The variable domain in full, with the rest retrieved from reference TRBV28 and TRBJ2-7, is DVKVTQSSRYLVKRTGEKVFLECVQDMDHENMFWYRQDPGLGLRLIYFSYDVKMKEKGDIPEGYSVSREKKERFSLILESASTNQTSMYLCASRIPGQGNGEQYFGPGTRLTVT.

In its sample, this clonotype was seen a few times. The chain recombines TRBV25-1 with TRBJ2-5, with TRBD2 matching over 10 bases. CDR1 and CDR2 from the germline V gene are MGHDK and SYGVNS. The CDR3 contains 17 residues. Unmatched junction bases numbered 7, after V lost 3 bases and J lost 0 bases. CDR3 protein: CASSDPGLATNQETQYF. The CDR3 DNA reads TGTGCCAGCAGTGACCCGGGACTAGCGACTAACCAAGAGACCCAGTACTTC. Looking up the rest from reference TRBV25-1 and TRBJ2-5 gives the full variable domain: EADIYQTPRYLVIGTGKKITLECSQTMGHDKMYWYQQDPGMELHLIHYSYGVNSTEKGDLSSESTVSRIRTEHFPLTLESARPSHTSQYLCASSDPGLATNQETQYFGPGTRLLVL.

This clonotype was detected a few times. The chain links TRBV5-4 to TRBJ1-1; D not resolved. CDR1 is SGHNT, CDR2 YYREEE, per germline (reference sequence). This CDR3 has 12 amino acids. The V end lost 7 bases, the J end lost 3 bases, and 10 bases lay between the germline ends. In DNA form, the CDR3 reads TGTGCCAGCCAAACTCCGGACACTGAAGCTTTCTTT. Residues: CASQTPDTEAFF. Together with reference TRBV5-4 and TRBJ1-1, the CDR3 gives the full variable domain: ETGVTQSPTHLIKTRGQQVTLRCSSQSGHNTVSWYQQALGQGPQFIFQYYREEENGRGNFPPRFSGLQFPNYSSELNVNALELDDSALYLCASQTPDTEAFFGQGTRLTVV.

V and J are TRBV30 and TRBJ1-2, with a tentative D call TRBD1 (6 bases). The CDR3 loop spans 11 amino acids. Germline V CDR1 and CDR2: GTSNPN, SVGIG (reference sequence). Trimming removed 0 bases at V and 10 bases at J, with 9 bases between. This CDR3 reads CAWSVSGDYTF. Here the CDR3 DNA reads TGTGCCTGGAGTGTATCAGGGGACTACACCTTC.

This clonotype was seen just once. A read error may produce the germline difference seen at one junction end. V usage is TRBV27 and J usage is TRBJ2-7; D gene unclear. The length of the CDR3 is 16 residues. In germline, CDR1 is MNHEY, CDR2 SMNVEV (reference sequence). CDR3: CAGSLYYWGMFYEQYF. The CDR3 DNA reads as TGTGCCGGCAGTTTATATTACTGGGGTATGTTCTACGAGCAGTACTTC.

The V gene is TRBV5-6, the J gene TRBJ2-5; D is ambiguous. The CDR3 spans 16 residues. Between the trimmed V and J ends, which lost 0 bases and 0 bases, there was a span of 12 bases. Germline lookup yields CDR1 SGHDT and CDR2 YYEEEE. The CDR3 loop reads CASSLGSSRYQETQYF. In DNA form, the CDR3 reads TGTGCCAGCAGCTTGGGCAGTTCGCGGTACCAAGAGACCCAGTACTTC.

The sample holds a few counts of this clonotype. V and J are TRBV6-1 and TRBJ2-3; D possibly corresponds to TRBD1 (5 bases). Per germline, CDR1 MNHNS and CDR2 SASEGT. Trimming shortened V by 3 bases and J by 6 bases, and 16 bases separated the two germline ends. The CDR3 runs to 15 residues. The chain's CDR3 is CASSDLYEWGDTQYF. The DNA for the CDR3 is TGTGCCAGCAGTGACTTATACGAGTGGGGCGATACGCAGTATTTT.

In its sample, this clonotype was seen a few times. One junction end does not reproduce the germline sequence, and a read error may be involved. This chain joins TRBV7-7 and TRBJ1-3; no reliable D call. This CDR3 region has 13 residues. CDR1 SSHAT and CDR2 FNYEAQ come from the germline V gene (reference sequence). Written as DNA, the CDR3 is TGTGCTAGCAGTACTGACTCTGGAAACACCATATATTTT. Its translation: CASSTDSGNTIYF. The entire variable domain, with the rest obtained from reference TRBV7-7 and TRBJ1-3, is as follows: GAGVSQSPRYKVTKRGQDVTLRCDPISSHATLYWYQQALGQGPEFLTYFNYEAQPDKSGLPSDRFSAERPEGSISTLTIQRTEQRDSAMYRCASSTDSGNTIYFGEGSWLTVV.

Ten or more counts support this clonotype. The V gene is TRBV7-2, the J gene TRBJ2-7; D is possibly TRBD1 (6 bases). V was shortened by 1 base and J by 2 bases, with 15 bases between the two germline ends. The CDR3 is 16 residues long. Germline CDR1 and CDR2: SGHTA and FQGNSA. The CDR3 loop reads CASSLGFQGYTYEQYF. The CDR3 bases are TGTGCCAGCAGCTTAGGGTTCCAGGGGTACACCTACGAGCAGTACTTC.

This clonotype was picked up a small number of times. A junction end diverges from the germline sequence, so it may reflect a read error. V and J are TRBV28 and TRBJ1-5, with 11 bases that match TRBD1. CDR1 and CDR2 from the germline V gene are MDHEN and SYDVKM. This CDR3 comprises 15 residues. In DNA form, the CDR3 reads TGTGCCAGCAGCCGGGGGACAGGGGGAAATCCGCCCCAGCATTTT. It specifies CASSRGTGGNPPQHF.

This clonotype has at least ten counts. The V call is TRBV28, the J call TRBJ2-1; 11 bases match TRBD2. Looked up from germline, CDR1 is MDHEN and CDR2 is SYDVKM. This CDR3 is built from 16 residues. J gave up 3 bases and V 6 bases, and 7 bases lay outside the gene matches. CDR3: CASSALLAGGYNEQFF. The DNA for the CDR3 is TGTGCCAGCAGCGCGCTTCTAGCGGGGGGCTACAATGAGCAGTTCTTC. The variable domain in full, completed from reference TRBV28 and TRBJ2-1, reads DVKVTQSSRYLVKRTGEKVFLECVQDMDHENMFWYRQDPGLGLRLIYFSYDVKMKEKGDIPEGYSVSREKKERFSLILESASTNQTSMYLCASSALLAGGYNEQFFGPGTRLTVL.

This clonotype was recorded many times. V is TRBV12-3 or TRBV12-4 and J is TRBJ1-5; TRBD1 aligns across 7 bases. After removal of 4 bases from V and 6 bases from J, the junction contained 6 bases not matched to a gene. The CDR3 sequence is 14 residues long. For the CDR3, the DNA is TGTGCCAGCAGTTCTGACAGGGCACTTCAGCCCCAGCATTTT. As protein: CASSSDRALQPQHF.

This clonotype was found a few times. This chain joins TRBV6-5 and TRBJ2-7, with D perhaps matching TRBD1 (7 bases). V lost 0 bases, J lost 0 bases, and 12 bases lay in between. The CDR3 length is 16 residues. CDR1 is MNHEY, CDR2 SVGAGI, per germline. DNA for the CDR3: TGTGCCAGCAGTTACTCGGCGGGACAGCTCTCCTACGAGCAGTACTTC. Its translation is CASSYSAGQLSYEQYF.

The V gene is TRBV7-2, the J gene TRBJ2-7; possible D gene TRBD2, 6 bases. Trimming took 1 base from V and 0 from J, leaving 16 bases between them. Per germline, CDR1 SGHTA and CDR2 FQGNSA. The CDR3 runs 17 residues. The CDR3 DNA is TGTGCCAGCAGCTTAGGGTCTGGGCGGGGCCTCTCCTACGAGCAGTACTTC. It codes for CASSLGSGRGLSYEQYF.

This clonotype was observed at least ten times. In DNA, the CDR3 is TGTGCCAGCAGCTTCATGGAAGTGGAGCAGTTCTTC. This translates into CASSFMEVEQFF. J is TRBJ2-1 and V is TRBV5-4, with unresolved D. Germline CDR1 reads SGHNT; CDR2 reads YYREEE (reference sequence). Trimming shortened V by 2 bases and J by 10 bases, and 10 bases separated the two germline ends. The CDR3 length is 12 residues.

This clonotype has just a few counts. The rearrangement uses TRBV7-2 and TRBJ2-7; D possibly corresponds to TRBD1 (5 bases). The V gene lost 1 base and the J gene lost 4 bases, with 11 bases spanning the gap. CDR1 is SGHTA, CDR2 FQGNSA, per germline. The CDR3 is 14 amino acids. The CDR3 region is CASSLDPGIYEQYF. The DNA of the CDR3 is TGTGCCAGCAGCTTAGACCCAGGGATATACGAGCAGTACTTC. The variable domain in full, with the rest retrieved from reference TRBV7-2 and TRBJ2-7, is GAGVSQSPSNKVTEKGKDVELRCDPISGHTALYWYRQSLGQGLEFLIYFQGNSAPDKSGLPSDRFSAERTGGSVSTLTIQRTQQEDSAVYLCASSLDPGIYEQYFGPGTRLTVT.

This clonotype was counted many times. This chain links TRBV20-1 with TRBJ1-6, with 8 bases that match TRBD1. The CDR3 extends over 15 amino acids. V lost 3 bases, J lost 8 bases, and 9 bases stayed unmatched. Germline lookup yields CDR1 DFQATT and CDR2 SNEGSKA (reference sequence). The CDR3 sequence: CSAREQGVWDSPLHF. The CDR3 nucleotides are TGCAGTGCTAGGGAACAGGGGGTTTGGGATTCACCCCTCCACTTT.

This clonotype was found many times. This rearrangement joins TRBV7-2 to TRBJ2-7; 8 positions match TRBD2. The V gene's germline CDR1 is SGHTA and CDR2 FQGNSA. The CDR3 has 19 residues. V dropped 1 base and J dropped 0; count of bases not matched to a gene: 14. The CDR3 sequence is CASSLGGGGGTLTSYEQYF. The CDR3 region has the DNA TGTGCCAGCAGCTTAGGGGGGGGCGGGGGGACCTTAACCTCCTACGAGCAGTACTTC. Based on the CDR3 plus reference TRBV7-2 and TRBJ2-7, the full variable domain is GAGVSQSPSNKVTEKGKDVELRCDPISGHTALYWYRQSLGQGLEFLIYFQGNSAPDKSGLPSDRFSAERTGGSVSTLTIQRTQQEDSAVYLCASSLGGGGGTLTSYEQYFGPGTRLTVT.

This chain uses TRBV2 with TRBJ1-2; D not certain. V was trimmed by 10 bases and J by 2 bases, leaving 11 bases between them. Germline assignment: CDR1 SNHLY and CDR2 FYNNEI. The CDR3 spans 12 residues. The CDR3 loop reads CANLAGNYGYTF. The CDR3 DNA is TGTGCCAACCTGGCGGGGAACTATGGCTACACCTTC.

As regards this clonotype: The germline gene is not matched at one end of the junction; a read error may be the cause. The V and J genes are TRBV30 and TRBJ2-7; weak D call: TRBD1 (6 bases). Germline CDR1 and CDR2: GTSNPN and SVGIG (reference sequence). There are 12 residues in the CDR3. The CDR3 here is CAWTRNRDERYF. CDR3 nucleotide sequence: TGTGCTTGGACTCGCAACAGGGACGAGCGGTACTTC. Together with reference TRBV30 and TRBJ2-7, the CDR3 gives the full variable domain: SQTIHQWPATLVQPVGSPLSLECTVEGTSNPNLYWYRQAAGRGLQLLFYSVGIGQISSEVPQNLSASRPQDRQFILSSKKLLLSDSGFYLCAWTRNRDERYFGPGTRLTVT.